This TCR beta chain was sequenced for a study of T cell responses to AZD1222 COVID-19 vaccine. Regarding the study as a whole: Spike-specific TCR breadth and depth both grew after two AZD1222 doses. In the spike-specific TCR repertoire, nearly half reportedly target unmutated variant regions. Clonal diversity may have been underestimated, and the donors were mostly white British, with more females than males.

CDR1 is MNHEY and CDR2 is SVGAGI in the germline V gene. The CDR3 runs 14 residues. The V end lost 8 bases, the J end lost 4 bases, and 17 bases lay between the germline ends. The repertoire was sequenced with immunoSEQ multiplex PCR; TCRdb's copy has only in-frame clones and lacks some. This table has 95,000 to 150,000 clones, about 89% appearing once. A remark on this clone: Its antigen is undetermined.

Here the sequenced sample was peripheral blood, taken on day 0 of AZD1222 vaccination. The clonotype was recovered from an adult in good health. The chain recombines TRBV6-5 with TRBJ1-1; D remains unclear. CDR3 amino acids: CASQTTPGSTEAFF. The DNA of the CDR3 is TGTGCCAGCCAGACGACACCGGGGAGCACTGAAGCTTTCTTT.